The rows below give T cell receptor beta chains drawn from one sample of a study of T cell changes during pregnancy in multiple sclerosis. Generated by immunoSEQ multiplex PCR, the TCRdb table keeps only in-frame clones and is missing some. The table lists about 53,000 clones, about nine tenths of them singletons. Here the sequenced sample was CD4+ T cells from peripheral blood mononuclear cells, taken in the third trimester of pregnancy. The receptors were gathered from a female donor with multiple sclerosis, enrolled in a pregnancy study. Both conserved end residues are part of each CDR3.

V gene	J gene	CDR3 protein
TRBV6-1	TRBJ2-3	CASSVGGGALRDTQYF
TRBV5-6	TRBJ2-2	CASSRYRGRTGELFF
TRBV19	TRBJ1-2	CASSSGGRGYGYTF
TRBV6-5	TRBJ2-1	CASSLTGIYNEQFF
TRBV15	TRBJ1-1	CATSNSMNTEAFF
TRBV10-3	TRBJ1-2	CAISDGTGAFGYTF
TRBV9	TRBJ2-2	CASSAQGVSGNTGELFF
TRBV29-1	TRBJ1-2	CSARQTGFDGYTF
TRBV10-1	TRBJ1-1	CAPNRDIEAFF
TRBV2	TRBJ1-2	CASSGRSYGYTF
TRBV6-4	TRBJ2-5	CASSDHALGAQYF
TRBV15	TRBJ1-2	CATSRGGQVEGYTF
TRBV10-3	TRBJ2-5	CATSGLQETQYF
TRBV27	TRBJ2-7	CASSRDRVGEQYF
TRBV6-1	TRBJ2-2	CAIGSGRDTGELFF
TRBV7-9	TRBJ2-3	CASSSHRGAETDTQYF
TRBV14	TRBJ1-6	CASSQVRGQLRSGSPLHF
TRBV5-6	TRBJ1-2	CASSRGHHSSYGYTF
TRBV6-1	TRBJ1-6	CASSVGTGNNSPLHF
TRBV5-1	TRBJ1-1	CASSRKTGNLWNTEAFF
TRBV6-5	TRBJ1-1	CASSYFYWGGTEAFF
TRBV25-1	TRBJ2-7	CASKSGGEISYEQYF
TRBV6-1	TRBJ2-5	CASSERQGNQETQYF
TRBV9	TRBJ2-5	CASARTSGVETQYF
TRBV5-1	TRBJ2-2	CASSRDRVNTGELFF